This TCR beta chain derives from a study of shared clonotypes between healthy human individuals. Trimming shortened V by 2 bases and J by 4 bases, and 12 bases separated the two germline ends. CDR1 is MNHEY and CDR2 is SMNVEV in the germline V gene (reference sequence). There are 15 residues in the CDR3. Naive CD8 populations comprised CD45RO-negative cells positively selected for CCR7, excluding terminally differentiated effector memory CD45RA+ cells. Profiling relied on immunoSEQ multiplex PCR, and the TCRdb table lists in-frame clones only, not all of them. The sample has 2 million to 2.5 million clones, roughly 95% seen once; the top ten hold approximately 1.2%.

Sample: naive CD8+ T cells sorted from blood. The gene calls are TRBV27 and TRBJ2-1; tentatively, D is TRBD2 (5 bases). This sequence originates from a man between 18 and 29 years old in good health. Here the CDR3 reads CASSLGVGEYNEQFF. The CDR3 bases are TGTGCCAGCAGTTTAGGTGTCGGGGAGTACAATGAGCAGTTCTTC.